This T cell receptor beta chain was documented in a study of T cells in Graves' hyperthyroidism and ophthalmopathy (dated by TCRdb to the late 2010s). Background for the entire study: Peripheral blood was collected at initial diagnosis, before any treatment. A discovery cohort of around 100 patients, roughly 45 with Graves' ophthalmopathy and 57 with stable Graves' hyperthyroidism, was used to find distinguishing TCR V-J signatures. Prospective prediction of ophthalmopathy was tested in an independent validation cohort of approximately 19 hyperthyroidism patients and around 16 patients who later progressed to ophthalmopathy. The roughly 91 discovery patients were randomly divided into training and test sets at a 7:3 ratio. The study also compared thyroid tissue and blood T-cell repertoires from a handful of Graves' hyperthyroidism patients. Following sampling, methimazole starting at 30 mg daily was given to hyperthyroidism patients, and high-dose intravenous methylprednisolone was given to ophthalmopathy patients. TCR Vbeta CDR3 sequencing of some 140 peripheral blood samples (under 45 ophthalmopathy, about 74 hyperthyroidism and approximately 17 progressor patients) is reported in the paper. Beyond this particular receptor, the publication reports: Most expanded thyroid clonotypes (frequency above 0.001) were also found in blood, which suggests that blood repertoires may mirror thyroid immune responses. Sample size was not statistically predetermined, and blinding of investigators to group allocation was not performed. In validation, progression to ophthalmopathy was predicted by the model with roughly 69% sensitivity and 72.22% specificity, a median of 6.5 months before onset. A model built on a 13 V-J signature distinguished ophthalmopathy from stable hyperthyroidism, reaching 87.88% sensitivity and about 81% specificity in cross-validation and 80%/75% in testing.

Stable Graves' hyperthyroidism was defined as the absence of progression to ophthalmopathy over 18 months of follow-up. Hyperthyroidism patients were newly diagnosed, had a disease duration of under 2 months, and were aged 18 to 65 years. The study excluded patients with uncontrolled infections, other autoimmune diseases, pregnancy or lactation. Diagnoses were established on the basis of clinical symptoms, serum thyroxine and TRAb, thyroid ultrasound, and orbital computed tomography. PBMCs were separated from roughly 10 ml of fresh peripheral blood using Ficoll-Paque density gradient centrifugation. Trizol reagent was used to extract total RNA, and RNA quality was then checked on an Agilent 2100 Bioanalyzer. TCR beta CDR3 regions were amplified from RNA transcripts. The TCR CDR3 was subjected to a first round of RT-PCR using the HTBI primer set and the Qiagen OneStep RT-PCR kit. A second multiplex PCR round built the libraries, followed by size selection and purification. The libraries were sequenced on an Illumina HiSeq2000 using paired-end 100 bp reads. From the authors' description of their analysis: SOAPnuke was used to process the raw data, removing reads that contained adapters or uncalled bases, had a mean Phred below 15, or lacked an exact match to the constant primer or identifier. COPE v1.2.5 was used to merge the high-quality paired reads, and each unique nucleotide sequence was defined as a clonotype. Clonotypes were aligned to IMGT TRBV, TRBD and TRBJ reference segments using MiTCR v1.1. The analysis included only V-J combinations with a frequency above 0.0001, which together covered approximately 99% of the repertoires. The TCS score was defined as F50 (clonal expansion) divided by E x V (chaos), with BLOSUM62-based TCRdist calculated between CDR3 peptides within each V-J. Welch's t-statistics and random forest reduced 500 to 550 V-J features to about 13, which were used in a naive Bayes classifier (R e1071). Starting from the raw public reads, TCRdb applied fastp trimming at Q25, assembled clones with MiXCR and retained in-frame beta chains. Each record represents a unique CDR3 protein, reported with the most common genes and DNA among its rows. TCRdb assigned the V and J calls; the authors' analysis was not used. This sample holds about 360,000 distinct CDR3 sequences; about 13% were observed only once. The leading ten clones occupy 9.2% of the sample.

For this clonotype: Its binding antigen is unknown. The input lacks base qualities; no much larger clone sits a single base away.

The material sequenced was blood. The receptor was isolated from a young woman with Graves' hyperthyroidism.

CDR3 protein: CASSVSTASQETQYF. The DNA reads as follows: TGTGCCAGCAGCGTATCAACAGCTTCCCAAGAGACCCAGTACTTC. This chain joins TRBV9 to TRBJ2-5, with the identity of the D gene unclear. Trimming takes 1 base from V and 1 base from J, and the germline ends sit 11 bases apart. Per the germline V gene, SGDLS is the CDR1 and YYNGEE is the CDR2. Reading from cysteine to phenylalanine, the CDR3 counts 15 amino acids. The kept DNA is CDR3 alone, 45 bases in frame from the first base.